What follows are 2 T cell receptor beta chains derived from one specimen sequenced in a study of cytomegalovirus exposure and HLA in healthy donors. The study ran its PCR with 60 Vbeta and 13 Jbeta primers. Method: immunoSEQ multiplex PCR; TCRdb's copy keeps in-frame clones and lacks some. The sample contains tens of thousands of clones, 75% to 85% of which appear only once. Sequencing was carried out using PBMCs. The receptor set was obtained from a woman between 40 and 50 years old in good health and CMV-seronegative.

This clone is a singleton in its sample. The chain has TRBV15 and TRBJ2-4; 7 bases are shared with TRBD1. This CDR3 is built from 15 residues. Trimming took 3 bases from V and 5 from J; bases not matched to a gene: 7. The germline V gene encodes CDR1 LNHNV and CDR2 YYDKDF (reference sequence). The CDR3 DNA reads as TGTGCCACCAGCAGGGTTCGGGACAGACAAAACATTCAGTACTTC. It is translated as CATSRVRDRQNIQYF.

The V and J genes are TRBV9 and TRBJ2-5, with D perhaps TRBD2 (5 bases). The V gene's germline CDR1 is SGDLS and CDR2 YYNGEE. Trimming stripped 1 base from V and 5 bases from J, with 15 bases between. The CDR3 has 15 residues. In DNA form, the CDR3 reads TGTGCCAGCAGCGTAAGCGGATTAGCTTATGAGACCCAGTACTTC. It yields the protein CASSVSGLAYETQYF.